This TCR beta chain comes out of a study of identical twins. V was shortened by 1 base and J by 3 bases, with 11 bases between the two germline ends. Germline CDR1 reads SGHKS; CDR2 reads YYEKEE (reference sequence). The CDR3 contains 14 residues. This clonotype was counted ten times or more. TCRdb passed the 5' RACE reads through MiXCR, listing each CDR3 protein once. This sample has 450,000 to 650,000 distinct CDR3 sequences, with approximately 9.6% found just once. Healthy Caucasians were all of the donors. These data were likewise used in another study, on yellow fever vaccine responses in identical twins. This second study notes: Each twin's T cell response to the vaccine was reported to look partly convergent and partly personalized.

The chain is built from TRBV5-5 and TRBJ2-7; TRBD1 might be the D (6 bases). Sequences were obtained from PBMCs. The receptor was isolated from a woman aged 18 to 35 in good health. For the CDR3, the DNA is TGTGCCAGCAGCTTGTTAGGGGGAATCTACGAGCAGTACTTC. It translates to CASSLLGGIYEQYF.